This T cell receptor beta chain was identified during a study of blood T cell repertoires in COVID-19. The wider study: Donors in the United States, Italy and Spain gave samples during acute or convalescent COVID-19. PBMCs, B-cell-depleted T cells, or T cells were the source of the cDNA or gDNA that made up the material.

Enrolment of Seattle patients took place during active infection, and they were followed longitudinally. Source study methods: Nucleated cell counts were estimated from reference gene primer amplification. Measured with immunoSEQ multiplex PCR; TCRdb has only the in-frame clones, and not every one. V and J calls and clone size are those listed in that table; D and trimming were worked out from the DNA. Of around 200,000 clones in the sample, roughly nine tenths were seen once. Sample: peripheral blood. This sequence originates from a woman in her fifties or sixties with COVID-19, enrolled during active disease.

In nucleotides, the CDR3 is TGTGCCAGCAAACCGGGACTAGCTTCCGACGAGCAGTACTTC. It codes for CASKPGLASDEQYF. The chain joins TRBV6-5 to TRBJ2-7, with 9 bases fitting TRBD2. The CDR3 has 14 residues. Germline CDR1 and CDR2: MNHEY and SVGAGI. The trim removed 7 bases at V and 5 bases at J, leaving 9 bases unmatched.